One and the same sample provided the 17 T cell receptor beta chains below, sequenced in a study of T cell repertoires in cytomegalovirus infection. TCRdb reprocessed the reads with MiXCR, giving one entry per CDR3 protein. The sample carries 65,000 to 90,000 distinct CDR3 sequences, just under 4% recorded once. The sequenced material came from PBMCs. The receptors shown here come from a human donor in good health (CMV status not recorded). Some clones in this sample may be carry-over from other donors' samples.

This clonotype was observed many times. The V and J genes are TRBV7-2 and TRBJ2-7, with D possibly matching TRBD1 (5 bases). CDR3 size: 14 residues. The V gene lost 5 bases and the J gene lost 2 bases, with 13 bases spanning the gap. Looked up from germline, CDR1 is SGHTA and CDR2 is FQGNSA. The CDR3 reads CASSTRTSPYEQYF. The DNA for the CDR3 is TGTGCCAGCAGCACCAGGACAAGCCCCTACGAGCAGTACTTC.

V and J are TRBV7-6 and TRBJ1-4; D remains ambiguous. Trimming shortened V by 3 bases and J by 0 bases, and 5 bases separated the two germline ends. CDR3 size: 14 residues. Germline CDR1 reads SGHVS; CDR2 reads FNYEAQ. The CDR3 DNA follows: TGTGCCAGCAGCTTTTCAGCAACTAATGAAAAACTGTTTTTT. Translating gives CASSFSATNEKLFF.

The chain is built from TRBV7-2 and TRBJ2-7; 10 bases are shared with TRBD2. Germline CDR1 reads SGHTA; CDR2 reads FQGNSA. This CDR3 comprises 15 residues. The V segment lost 5 bases and the J segment 4 bases; nucleotides outside the gene matches: 8. The CDR3 bases are TGTGCCAGCAGCCCCCTAGCGGGAGTAGAATACGAGCAGTACTTC. Protein: CASSPLAGVEYEQYF.

The chain is built from TRBV7-2 and TRBJ1-1; tentatively, D is TRBD1 (5 bases). Germline lookup yields CDR1 SGHTA and CDR2 FQGNSA. The V end lost 4 bases, the J end lost 1 base, and 19 bases lay between the germline ends. The CDR3 extends over 17 amino acids. The CDR3 nucleotides are TGTGCCAGCAGCTCAGCGCGGGGACTTGAAAAGAACACTGAAGCTTTCTTT. Protein sequence: CASSSARGLEKNTEAFF.

Many counts were recorded for this clonotype. The rearrangement joins TRBV12-3 or TRBV12-4 to TRBJ2-3; no reliable D call. V lost 2 bases and J 6 bases, leaving 15 bases between the germline ends. The CDR3 has 15 residues. The CDR3 spells CASSLRELSGDTQYF. DNA for the CDR3: TGTGCCAGCAGTTTAAGAGAACTGTCTGGGGATACGCAGTATTTT.

The table lists this clonotype with many counts. The chain couples TRBV6-2 or TRBV6-3 to TRBJ2-7; 10 nucleotides align to TRBD2. The ends lost 2 bases at V and 3 bases at J; junction bases unmatched: 7. The germline gives CDR1 MNHEY, CDR2 SVGEGT. The CDR3 extends over 16 amino acids. The CDR3 DNA follows: TGTGCCAGCAGTTACCGGAGCGGGACTAGCGTCTACGAGCAGTACTTC. This sequence encodes CASSYRSGTSVYEQYF.

This clonotype was observed many times. V usage is TRBV7-2 and J usage is TRBJ2-1; 9 positions match TRBD1. The J segment lost 6 bases and the V segment lost 4 bases, leaving 4 bases of the junction unmatched. The CDR3 consists of 14 residues. Germline V gene data show CDR1 as SGHTA and CDR2 as FQGNSA. Here the CDR3 DNA reads TGTGCCAGCAGCTGGACAGGGGTTCTCAATGAGCAGTTCTTC. It codes for CASSWTGVLNEQFF.

This clonotype was seen ten or more times. The genes are TRBV7-2 and TRBJ1-2, with D perhaps matching TRBD1 (5 bases). The CDR3 is 13 amino acids. Germline V CDR1 and CDR2: SGHTA, FQGNSA. The V and J ends lost 4 bases and 4 bases respectively, with 10 bases between them. The CDR3 protein is CASSSGRSYGYTF. The DNA for the CDR3 is TGTGCCAGCAGCTCGGGACGGAGCTATGGCTACACCTTC.

This clonotype was observed at least ten times. J is TRBJ1-2 and V is TRBV7-2; D perhaps matches TRBD1 (6 bases). The V end lost 5 bases, the J end lost 4 bases, and 14 bases lay between the germline ends. The CDR3 runs to 14 residues. Germline V gene sequence: CDR1 SGHTA, CDR2 FQGNSA. The CDR3 region has the DNA TGTGCCAGCAGCGAGGGGGGACGAATCTATGGCTACACCTTC. Protein: CASSEGGRIYGYTF.

The rearrangement joins TRBV7-6 to TRBJ2-2, with D possibly being TRBD2 (5 bases). The CDR3 covers 13 residues. V was clipped by 5 bases and J by 6 bases, with 10 bases between them. Germline-derived CDR1 and CDR2 are SGHVS and FNYEAQ. The DNA for the CDR3 is TGTGCCAGCAGCATTCGAGGGTCCGGGGAGCTGTTTTTT. It specifies CASSIRGSGELFF.

In the case of this clonotype: Germline and junction disagree at one end, which may indicate a read error. This chain connects TRBV11-2 to TRBJ1-1; 8 bases agree with TRBD1. Germline loops: CDR1 SGHAT, CDR2 FQNNGV. This CDR3 comprises 15 residues. CDR3 protein: CASNPRAGGGTAAFF. As DNA, the CDR3 is TGTGCCAGCAACCCCCGGGCAGGGGGCGGGACTGCAGCTTTCTTT.

There are many counts of this clonotype. The chain recombines TRBV7-2 with TRBJ2-3; D is possibly TRBD2 (6 bases). Germline V gene lookup returns CDR1 SGHTA and CDR2 FQGNSA. Trimming stripped 5 bases from V and 4 bases from J, with 16 bases between. The CDR3 has 15 amino acids. The CDR3, as DNA: TGTGCCAGCAGCCGGGCGGGGTGGGGACCAGATACGCAGTATTTT. Amino acids: CASSRAGWGPDTQYF.

The chain uses TRBV7-2 and TRBJ2-1, with 9 bases identical to TRBD2. The CDR3 extends over 16 amino acids. The germline V gene has CDR1 SGHTA and CDR2 FQGNSA. The junction had 11 bases not matched to a gene; V was cut back by 5 bases and J by 6 bases. The CDR3 reads CASSGNRPSGVNEQFF. CDR3 DNA sequence: TGTGCCAGCAGCGGCAATCGGCCTAGCGGGGTCAATGAGCAGTTCTTC.

At least ten counts were recorded for this clonotype. This rearrangement joins TRBV7-2 to TRBJ2-7; D gene ambiguous. Germline V lookup: CDR1 SGHTA, CDR2 FQGNSA. The CDR3 runs to 13 residues. With 1 base removed from V and 5 bases from J, the gap between germline ends came to 9 bases. The CDR3 sequence: CASSLEPLNEQYF. CDR3 bases: TGTGCCAGCAGCTTAGAGCCCCTCAACGAGCAGTACTTC.

There are many counts of this clonotype. Here the CDR3 DNA reads TGTGCCAGCAGCTTAGACGGCCGGGACTTTACGCAGTATTTT. Its protein product is CASSLDGRDFTQYF. This chain uses TRBV7-6 with TRBJ2-3; possibly TRBD2 for D (6 bases). There are 14 residues in the CDR3. The ends were cut back, 1 base at V and 8 bases at J, with 13 bases in the middle. Germline-derived CDR1 and CDR2 are SGHVS and FNYEAQ.

This clonotype has ten or more counts. V is TRBV7-2 and J is TRBJ1-2, with D unclear. The CDR3 loop spans 15 amino acids. The germline V gene encodes CDR1 SGHTA and CDR2 FQGNSA. The V gene lost 7 bases and the J gene lost 2 bases, with 17 bases spanning the gap. Written as DNA, the CDR3 is TGTGCCAGCACCCCGAGTTGGACGGAGAACTATGGCTACACCTTC. Translated: CASTPSWTENYGYTF.

There are many counts of this clonotype. The V call is TRBV20-1, the J call TRBJ1-2; D remains unclear. Germline-derived CDR1 and CDR2 are DFQATT and SNEGSKA (reference sequence). The CDR3 contains 13 residues. V shed 1 base and J shed 0 bases, with 6 bases lying between them. CDR3 loop: CSARGAANYGYTF. For the CDR3, the DNA is TGCAGTGCTAGAGGAGCTGCTAACTATGGCTACACCTTC.